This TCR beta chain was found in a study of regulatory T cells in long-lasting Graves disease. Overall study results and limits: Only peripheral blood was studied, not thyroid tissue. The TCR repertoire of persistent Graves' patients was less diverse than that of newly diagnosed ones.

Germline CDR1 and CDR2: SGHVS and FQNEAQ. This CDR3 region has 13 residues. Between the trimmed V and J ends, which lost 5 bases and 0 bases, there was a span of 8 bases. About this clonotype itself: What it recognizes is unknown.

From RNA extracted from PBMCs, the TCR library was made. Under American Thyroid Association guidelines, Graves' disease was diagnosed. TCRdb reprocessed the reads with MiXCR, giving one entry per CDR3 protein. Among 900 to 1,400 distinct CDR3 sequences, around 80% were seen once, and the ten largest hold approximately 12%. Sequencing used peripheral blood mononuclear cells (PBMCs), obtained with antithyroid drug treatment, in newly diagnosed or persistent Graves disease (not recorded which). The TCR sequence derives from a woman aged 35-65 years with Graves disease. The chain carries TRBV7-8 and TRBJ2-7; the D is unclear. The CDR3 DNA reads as TGTGCCAGCAGCGGGCGCTCCTCCTACGAGCAGTACTTC. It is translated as CASSGRSSYEQYF.